The 25 T cell receptor beta chains given below trace back to one sample, sequenced in a study of CD8+CD57+ T cells in acquired aplastic anemia. Genomic DNA constituted the template upon which TCR beta VDJ and CDR3 profiling was performed. TCRdb itself ran the reads through MiXCR, one entry per CDR3 protein. The sample records 310,000 or so distinct CDR3 sequences, 50% to 65% being singletons. Whoever was chosen for sequencing had shown CD8+CD57+ cell expansion by flow cytometry. Material: sorted CD4+, CD8+, or CD8+CD57+ T cells (not recorded which) from PBMCs. The receptors come from a human donor with aplastic anemia.

The chain joins TRBV20-1 to TRBJ2-7; D is unresolved. Germline V lookup: CDR1 DFQATT, CDR2 SNEGSKA (reference sequence). The CDR3 spans 12 residues. V was clipped by 3 bases and J by 5 bases, with 11 bases between them. This CDR3 reads CSARTWLDEQYF. The CDR3 nucleotides are TGCAGTGCTAGGACATGGCTGGACGAGCAGTACTTC.

The rearrangement uses TRBV15 and TRBJ1-2; D may be TRBD1 (6 bases). The length of the CDR3 is 14 residues. Trimming removed 2 bases from V and 8 bases from J, with 15 bases in between. Germline assignment: CDR1 LNHNV and CDR2 YYDKDF (reference sequence). CDR3 sequence (DNA): TGTGCCACCAGCAGATGGGACATGGTCGGAGGCTACACCTTC. This sequence encodes CATSRWDMVGGYTF. The complete variable domain, with remaining parts taken from reference TRBV15 and TRBJ1-2, reads DAMVIQNPRYQVTQFGKPVTLSCSQTLNHNVMYWYQQKSSQAPKLLFHYYDKDFNNEADTPDNFQSRRPNTSFCFLDIRSPGLGDTAMYLCATSRWDMVGGYTFGSGTRLTVV.

The chain has TRBV20-1 and TRBJ2-7, with D possibly matching TRBD2 (5 bases). Germline assignment: CDR1 DFQATT and CDR2 SNEGSKA (reference sequence). The V end lost 3 bases, the J end lost 7 bases, and 10 bases lay between the germline ends. The CDR3 contains 11 residues. CDR3 amino acids: CSARAREEQYF. The CDR3 DNA sequence: TGCAGTGCTAGGGCTAGGGAGGAGCAGTACTTC.

The chain carries TRBV7-9 and TRBJ1-4; D gene unclear. Trimming left V 4 bases short and J 7 bases short, with 13 bases between. The germline V gene encodes CDR1 SEHNR and CDR2 FQNEAQ (reference sequence). The CDR3 runs 14 residues. The CDR3, as DNA: TGTGCCAGCAGCTCGCTGCCCGGGAGTGAAAAACTGTTTTTT. It specifies CASSSLPGSEKLFF.

V and J are TRBV2 and TRBJ1-6; 7 positions match TRBD1. Germline V lookup: CDR1 SNHLY, CDR2 FYNNEI. The CDR3 covers 16 residues. Germline trimming cut 2 bases from V and 6 bases from J; bases unmatched to any gene: 7. The DNA for the CDR3 is TGTGCCAGCAGTGAACGGGACAGCGGGGCTAATTCACCCCTCCACTTT. Amino acids: CASSERDSGANSPLHF. The complete variable domain, with remaining parts taken from reference TRBV2 and TRBJ1-6, reads EPEVTQTPSHQVTQMGQEVILRCVPISNHLYFYWYRQILGQKVEFLVSFYNNEISEKSEIFDDQFSVERPDGSNFTLKIRSTKLEDSAMYFCASSERDSGANSPLHFGNGTRLTVT.

The rearrangement uses TRBV13 and TRBJ1-2, with unresolved D. The CDR3 runs to 13 residues. The germline CDR1 and CDR2 sequences are PRHDT and FYEKMQ (reference sequence). The V end was cut by 0 bases, the J end by 6 bases, with 8 bases between. This CDR3 reads CASSLGESHGYTF. Written as DNA, the CDR3 is TGTGCCAGCAGCTTAGGGGAAAGCCATGGCTACACCTTC.

With regard to this clonotype: Being one base from a much bigger clone, this may be a read error. This rearrangement joins TRBV7-9 to TRBJ2-1, with 10 bases that match TRBD2. Germline V lookup: CDR1 SEHNR, CDR2 FQNEAQ (reference sequence). This CDR3 has 11 amino acids. Losses at the gene ends were 8 bases for V and 16 bases for J; bases not matched to a gene: 8. The CDR3 loop reads CASGSSGSLFF. The CDR3, as DNA: TGTGCCAGCGGTTCTAGCGGGAGTCTTTTCTTC.

The J gene is TRBJ2-1, the V gene TRBV25-1; 11 nucleotides line up with TRBD1. V was pared by 7 bases and J by 5 bases, with 7 bases of the junction left unmatched. CDR1 MGHDK and CDR2 SYGVNS come from the germline V gene. The CDR3 spans 15 residues. The CDR3 DNA reads TGTGCCAGCACCTCGGGACAGGGGGTTGACAATGAGCAGTTCTTC. It translates to CASTSGQGVDNEQFF. Full variable domain (rest looked up from reference TRBV25-1 and TRBJ2-1): EADIYQTPRYLVIGTGKKITLECSQTMGHDKMYWYQQDPGMELHLIHYSYGVNSTEKGDLSSESTVSRIRTEHFPLTLESARPSHTSQYLCASTSGQGVDNEQFFGPGTRLTVL.

Concerning this clonotype itself: Its ends do not fully match the called genes, so a read error is possible. The chain couples TRBV24-1 to TRBJ1-3; tentatively, D is TRBD1 (6 bases). The CDR3 has 16 amino acids. Germline-derived CDR1 and CDR2 are KGHDR and SFDVKD. CDR3 sequence: CDTSDTGPNSGNTIYF. As DNA, the CDR3 is TGTGACACCAGTGATACAGGGCCCAACTCTGGAAACACCATATATTTT.

The chain carries TRBV29-1 and TRBJ2-5; tentatively, D is TRBD2 (5 bases). Trimming shortened V by 4 bases and J by 4 bases, and 10 bases separated the two germline ends. The CDR3 has 12 residues. Per the germline V gene, CDR1 is SQVTM and CDR2 is ANQGSEA. The CDR3 is CSVVVSGETQYF. CDR3 bases: TGCAGCGTTGTAGTCAGCGGAGAGACCCAGTACTTC.

The chain has TRBV7-2 and TRBJ2-1; 10 nucleotides line up with TRBD2. The J segment lost 2 bases and the V segment lost 8 bases, leaving 9 bases of the junction unmatched. Germline CDR1 and CDR2: SGHTA and FQGNSA. This CDR3 has 16 amino acids. CDR3 in amino acids: CASSPALAGAYNEQFF. The CDR3 DNA follows: TGTGCCAGCTCACCCGCGCTAGCGGGGGCCTACAATGAGCAGTTCTTC.

The J gene is TRBJ2-7, the V gene TRBV7-2, with D uncertain. This CDR3 region has 11 residues. The germline V and J ends were trimmed by 5 bases and 7 bases, with 9 bases remaining between them. Germline CDR1 and CDR2: SGHTA and FQGNSA. This chain's CDR3 is CASSRVLEQYF. The CDR3 nucleotides read TGTGCCAGCAGCCGGGTTTTGGAGCAGTACTTC.

This clonotype was seen a single time. The chain has TRBV29-1 and TRBJ2-1; 11 positions match TRBD2. CDR1 and CDR2 (germline): SQVTM, ANQGSEA. The CDR3 covers 15 residues. J lost 4 bases, V lost 8 bases, and 10 bases had no gene match. The CDR3 nucleotides are TGCAGCCCCCGGTATTTAGCGGGAGGGTACAATGAGCAGTTCTTC. Translated, it gives CSPRYLAGGYNEQFF.

This clonotype was seen ten or more times. The CDR3 DNA reads as TGTGCCAGCAGTTACTCCGCGACAGGGGCCTACAATGAGCAGTTCTTC. It encodes CASSYSATGAYNEQFF. The chain links TRBV6-5 to TRBJ2-1, with TRBD1 matching 8 bases. Germline V CDR1 and CDR2: MNHEY, SVGAGI. CDR3 length: 16 residues. J was trimmed by 2 bases and V by 0 bases; bases with no gene match: 3.

This clonotype was found a few times. The V gene is TRBV12-3 or TRBV12-4, the J gene TRBJ1-3; D is unresolved. This CDR3 is 12 amino acids long. V was pared by 2 bases and J by 8 bases, with 7 bases between. As DNA, the CDR3 is TGTGCCAGCAGTTTATCACGTCACACCATATATTTT. This codes for CASSLSRHTIYF.

This chain uses TRBV19 with TRBJ1-2, with D unresolved. With 3 bases removed from V and 6 bases from J, the gap between germline ends came to 11 bases. Germline V gene sequence: CDR1 LNHDA, CDR2 SQIVND (reference sequence). The CDR3 is 13 amino acids. DNA of the CDR3: TGTGCCAGTAGTATCACCTTACAGAATGGCTACACCTTC. Its translation is CASSITLQNGYTF. Full variable domain (rest looked up from reference TRBV19 and TRBJ1-2): DGGITQSPKYLFRKEGQNVTLSCEQNLNHDAMYWYRQDPGQGLRLIYYSQIVNDFQKGDIAEGYSVSREKKESFPLTVTSAQKNPTAFYLCASSITLQNGYTFGSGTRLTVV.

In its sample, this clonotype was seen many times. The chain employs TRBV20-1 and TRBJ1-5, with D possibly TRBD1 on 5 matching bases. Between the trimmed V and J ends, which lost 1 base and 3 bases, there was a span of 13 bases. Per the germline V gene, CDR1 is DFQATT and CDR2 is SNEGSKA (reference sequence). The CDR3 is 15 amino acids. The CDR3 reads CSARVWGESNQPQHF. CDR3 coding DNA: TGCAGTGCTAGAGTGTGGGGGGAGTCCAATCAGCCCCAGCATTTT.

The V gene is TRBV6-1, the J gene TRBJ2-5; D is ambiguous. CDR1 is MNHNS, CDR2 SASEGT, per germline. There are 14 residues in the CDR3. The germline V and J ends were trimmed by 7 bases and 2 bases, with 14 bases remaining between them. The CDR3 is CASTKRRIQETQYF. The CDR3 DNA reads TGTGCCAGCACCAAGCGACGGATACAAGAGACCCAGTACTTC.

The chain couples TRBV7-2 to TRBJ2-1; D is undetermined. V was shortened by 3 bases and J by 8 bases, with 8 bases between the two germline ends. Germline CDR1 SGHTA, CDR2 FQGNSA. The CDR3 spans 12 residues. DNA of the CDR3: TGTGCCAGCAGCTTGTCGAAGTATGAGCAGTTCTTC. This codes for CASSLSKYEQFF.

This clonotype was seen ten or more times. The rearrangement links TRBV5-5 to TRBJ2-5; D gene unclear. Germline CDR1 is SGHKS and CDR2 is YYEKEE (reference sequence). V lost 0 bases and J 5 bases, leaving 8 bases between the germline ends. The CDR3 consists of 13 residues. CDR3 sequence: CASSLAREETQYF. Here the CDR3 DNA reads TGTGCCAGCAGCTTGGCGCGAGAGGAGACCCAGTACTTC.

This clonotype has only a few counts. The DNA of the CDR3 is TGTGCCAGCAGCCCAGGGTCAGGCGGCTACACCTTC. It is translated as CASSPGSGGYTF. The rearrangement joins TRBV7-2 to TRBJ1-2; D might be TRBD1 (5 bases). The CDR3 length is 12 residues. Germline V lookup: CDR1 SGHTA, CDR2 FQGNSA. With 5 bases removed from V and 8 bases from J, the gap between germline ends came to 12 bases. Filled out from reference TRBV7-2 and TRBJ1-2, the complete variable domain reads GAGVSQSPSNKVTEKGKDVELRCDPISGHTALYWYRQSLGQGLEFLIYFQGNSAPDKSGLPSDRFSAERTGGSVSTLTIQRTQQEDSAVYLCASSPGSGGYTFGSGTRLTVV.

With regard to this clonotype: At one end, the junction sequence differs from germline, possibly due to a read error. The chain employs TRBV29-1 and TRBJ1-2; the D is unclear. Germline V gene lookup returns CDR1 SQVTM and CDR2 ANQGSEA. CDR3 length equals 14 residues. CDR3 loop: CSVDGRPLDYGYAF. CDR3 coding DNA: TGCAGCGTTGATGGGAGGCCTCTAGACTATGGCTACGCCTTC.

This clonotype was seen a few times. The genes are TRBV7-3 and TRBJ2-3; 11 nucleotides agree with TRBD2. Germline V lookup: CDR1 SGHTA, CDR2 FQGTGA. CDR3 length: 14 residues. The junction had 10 bases not matched to a gene; V was cut back by 6 bases and J by 11 bases. The CDR3 here is CASSWTSGYDEQYF. The CDR3 region has the DNA TGTGCCAGCAGTTGGACTAGCGGGTACGATGAGCAGTATTTT.

This chain joins TRBV28 and TRBJ1-2; D unresolved. Germline loops: CDR1 MDHEN, CDR2 SYDVKM. The CDR3 is made up of 12 amino acids. The ends were cut back, 6 bases at V and 4 bases at J, with 9 bases in the middle. This CDR3 is CASRPTFYGYTF. CDR3 nucleotides: TGTGCCAGCAGGCCAACGTTCTATGGCTACACCTTC.

Concerning this clonotype: At one of its ends the junction is not consistent with the germline gene, which may arise from a read error. V and J are TRBV20-1 and TRBJ1-4; TRBD1 matches at 8 bases. This CDR3 region has 15 residues. Germline V gives CDR1 DFQATT, CDR2 SNEGSKA (reference sequence). CDR3 DNA: TGCAGTGCGGACAGGGTGGTTGCGGGGGAAGAAGAACTATTTTTT. As protein: CSADRVVAGEEELFF.